The 8 T cell receptor delta chains listed next were all sequenced from one sample in a study of gamma delta lymphoproliferative disorders and STAT genes (dated by TCRdb to the late 2010s). Library generation was performed with multiplex PCR. For sequencing, an Illumina MiSeq was employed. Clones were re-identified by TCRdb from the public reads with CATT, and rows with the same DNA were merged. Recorded for this sample are about 1,200 delta-chain clones; over 2% of them occurred a single time. The ten largest clonotypes hold approximately 89% of the sample. For TCR sequencing, genomic DNA was taken from peripheral blood mononuclear cells isolated from both patients and controls. Sequenced sample: blood. The source is a human donor in good health.

This clone was picked up a small number of times. A read error is the likely source, as a far larger clone sits one nucleotide away. The sample holds other DNA sequences that translate to the same CDR3. V is TRDV1 and J is TRDJ1, with TRDD3 as a possible D gene (6 bases). Germline CDR1 is TSWWSYY and CDR2 is QGS. The CDR3 consists of 21 residues. The V gene lost 4 bases and the J gene lost 0 bases, with 30 bases spanning the gap. CDR3 sequence reads: CALGGYSEGLSYWAYTDKLIF. CDR3 bases: TGTGCTCTTGGGGGATATTCAGAGGGGCTCTCGTACTGGGCGTACACCGATAAACTCATCTTT.

About this clone itself: This likely stems from a read error, as it lies one base from a far larger clone. Different DNA sequences within this sample yield the same CDR3. The chain uses TRDV1 and TRDJ1; D is possibly TRDD2 or TRDD3 (5 bases each). The germline V gene has CDR1 TSWWSYY and CDR2 QGS. The CDR3 totals 18 residues. The V gene lost 4 bases and the J gene lost 6 bases, with 27 bases spanning the gap. The CDR3 is CALGVKRVLRPGEYKLIF. In DNA, the CDR3 is TGTGCTCTTGGGGTTAAACGGGTCCTAAGGCCAGGGGAGTATAAACTCATCTTT.

This clone was detected only a few times. The CDR3 region has the DNA TGTGCCTGTGACACGGTAGTTAGGGGGGATCTCAACACCGATAAACTCATCTTT. The encoded protein is CACDTVVRGDLNTDKLIF. The J gene was recorded as TRDJ1; no V gene was called; the table assigns TRDD3, which was not confirmed against the DNA. The CDR3 contains 18 residues.

This clone was seen a handful of times. This DNA's translation differs at residue 5 from TCRdb's protein, which comes from a much larger clone; a read error is likely, and the protein shown is translated from the DNA. The chain uses TRDV3 and TRDJ2; D remains unclear. V lost 3 bases to trimming and J lost 0 bases, with 17 bases between them. The CDR3 runs to 16 residues. Per germline, CDR1 TVYSNPD and CDR2 GDNSRS (reference sequence). The CDR3 bases are TGTGCCTTCCTAACCCCTGACTACGCTTTGACAGCACAACTCTTCTTT. Its protein product is CAFLTPDYALTAQLFF.

A remark on this clone: TCRdb has a much larger clone's protein, which differs at residue 13 from the translation of this DNA, likely because of a read error; what is shown is the protein translated from the DNA. The rearrangement links TRDV1 to TRDJ1; no clear D. Germline assignment: CDR1 TSWWSYY and CDR2 QGS. The CDR3 loop spans 16 amino acids. V lost 1 base to trimming and J lost 9 bases, with 21 bases between them. The CDR3 sequence is CALGEPFPRVKDELIF. As DNA, the CDR3 is TGTGCTCTTGGGGAACCTTTTCCCCGAGTAAAGGATGAACTCATCTTT.

On this clone: This probably arose from a read error, given a far larger clone one base away. No DNA is shown, since the ends of the CDR3 on it are uncertain; the CDR3 is the one TCRdb lists. The chain combines TRAV29/DV5 with TRDJ3; TRDD3, the table's D call, was not compared with the DNA. The CDR3 sequence runs 20 residues, both termini included. Germline assignment: CDR1 NSMFDY and CDR2 ISSIKDK. The CDR3 region is CSVLLCSTLDTPWDTRQMFF.

A word on this clone: TCRdb shows a much larger clone's protein in place of this DNA's translation, and the two differ at residue 16, likely through a read error; the protein shown is translated from the DNA. This chain joins TRDV1 and TRDJ1; D might be TRDD2 (7 bases). Germline loops: CDR1 TSWWSYY, CDR2 QGS. This CDR3 contains 18 residues. CDR3 in DNA: TGTGCTCTTGGGAGTGAGCTTCCTAGGGGTCTGGGGACCGATAAACCCATCTTT. Translating it yields CALGSELPRGLGTDKPIF.

Worth noting for this clone: A read error is the likely source, as a far larger clone sits one nucleotide away. Additional DNA sequences in this sample encode the identical CDR3. V gene TRDV1 combines with J gene TRDJ1, with 8 bases aligning to TRDD3. Germline V gene data show CDR1 as TSWWSYY and CDR2 as QGS. Unmatched junction bases numbered 30, after V lost 3 bases and J lost 3 bases. This CDR3 region has 23 residues. Here the CDR3 reads CALGDPGLPQPPYWGFFSDKLIF. CDR3 sequence (DNA): TGTGCTCTTGGGGACCCTGGCCTTCCCCAGCCCCCGTACTGGGGGTTTTTTTCCGATAAACTCATCTTT.